This T cell receptor beta chain was recovered during a study of patients and donors after allogeneic stem cell transplantation. Using its own MiXCR run on the RT-PCR reads, TCRdb lists one record per CDR3 protein. Of approximately 160,000 distinct CDR3 sequences detected, approximately 31% appear once; the ten largest clones hold roughly 3.2%. Between the trimmed V and J ends, which lost 3 bases and 5 bases, there was a span of 13 bases. This CDR3 region has 14 residues. The J gene is TRBJ2-5, the V gene TRBV12-3 or TRBV12-4; D is tentatively TRBD1 or TRBD2 (5 bases each). This receptor was obtained from a human donor who was either an allogeneic HSCT recipient or a stem cell or donor lymphocyte infusion donor (not recorded which). It is not recorded whose cells these are; they may come from a transplant donor. The sample taken for sequencing was blood, either unsorted or a sorted T cell fraction (not recorded which). In DNA form, the CDR3 reads TGTGCCAGCAGTTTGGGGGTCAAGCGGGAGACCCAGTACTTC. Its protein product is CASSLGVKRETQYF.